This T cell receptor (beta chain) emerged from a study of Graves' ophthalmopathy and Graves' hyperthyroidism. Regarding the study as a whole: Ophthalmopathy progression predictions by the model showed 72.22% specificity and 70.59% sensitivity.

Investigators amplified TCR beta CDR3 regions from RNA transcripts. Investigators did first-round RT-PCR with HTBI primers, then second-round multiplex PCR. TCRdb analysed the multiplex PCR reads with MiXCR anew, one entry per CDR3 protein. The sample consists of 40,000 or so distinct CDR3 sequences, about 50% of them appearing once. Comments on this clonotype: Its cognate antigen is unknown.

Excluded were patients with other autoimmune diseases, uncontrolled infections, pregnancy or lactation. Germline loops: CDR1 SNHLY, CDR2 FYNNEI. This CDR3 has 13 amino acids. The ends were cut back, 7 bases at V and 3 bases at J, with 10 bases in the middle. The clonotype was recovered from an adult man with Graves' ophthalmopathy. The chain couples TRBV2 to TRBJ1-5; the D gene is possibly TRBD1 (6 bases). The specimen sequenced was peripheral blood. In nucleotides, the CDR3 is TGTGCCAGCATGAGGACAGCCAATCAGCCCCAGCATTTT. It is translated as CASMRTANQPQHF.